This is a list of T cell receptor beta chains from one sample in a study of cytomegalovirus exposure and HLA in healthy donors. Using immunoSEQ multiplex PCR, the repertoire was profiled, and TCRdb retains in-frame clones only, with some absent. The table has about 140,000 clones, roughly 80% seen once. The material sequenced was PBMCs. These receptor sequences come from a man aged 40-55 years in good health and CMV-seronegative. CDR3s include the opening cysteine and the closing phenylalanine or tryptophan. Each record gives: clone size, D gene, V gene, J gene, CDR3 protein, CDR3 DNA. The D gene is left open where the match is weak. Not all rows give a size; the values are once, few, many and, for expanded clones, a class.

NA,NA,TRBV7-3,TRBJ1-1,CASSLTTGLTEAFF,TGTGCCAGCAGCTTAACGACGGGACTCACTGAAGCTTTCTTT
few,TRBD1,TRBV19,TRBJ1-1,CASSRTGTLLNTEAFF,TGTGCCAGTAGTAGGACAGGGACCCTTTTGAACACTGAAGCTTTCTTT
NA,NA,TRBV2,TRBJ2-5,CASSDPRTDRRETQYF,TGTGCCAGCAGTGACCCTAGGACAGATCGGAGGGAGACCCAGTACTTC
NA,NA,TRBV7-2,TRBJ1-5,CASSLVAGRVNQPQHF,TGTGCCAGCAGCTTGGTGGCAGGGAGGGTCAATCAGCCCCAGCATTTT
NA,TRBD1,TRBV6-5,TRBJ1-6,CASRLDRGEALHF,TGTGCCAGCAGACTGGACAGGGGCGAGGCCCTCCACTTT
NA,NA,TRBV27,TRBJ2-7,CASSLEQTAYEQYF,TGTGCCAGCAGTTTAGAGCAAACAGCCTACGAGCAGTACTTC
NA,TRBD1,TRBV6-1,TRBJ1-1,CASRTGGGQGTEAFF,TGTGCCAGCAGGACAGGGGGTGGTCAGGGCACTGAAGCTTTCTTT
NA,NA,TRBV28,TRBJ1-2,CASSLWGLGTGYTF,TGTGCCAGCAGTTTATGGGGCTTAGGTACGGGCTACACCTTC
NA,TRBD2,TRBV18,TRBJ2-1,CASSTTDGGNEQFF,TGTGCCAGCTCGACCACGGACGGGGGGAATGAGCAGTTCTTC
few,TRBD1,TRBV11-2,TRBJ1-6,CASSLDWTGTNSPLHF,TGTGCCAGCAGCTTAGACTGGACAGGGACTAATTCACCCCTCCACTTT
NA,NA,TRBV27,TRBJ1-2,CASSPSLLRNDYGYTF,TGTGCCAGCAGTCCTTCTTTATTGAGGAACGACTATGGCTACACCTTC
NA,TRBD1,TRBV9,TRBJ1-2,CASSVDGQGAVGYTF,TGTGCCAGCAGCGTAGATGGACAGGGGGCCGTTGGCTACACCTTC
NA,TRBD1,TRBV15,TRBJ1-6,CATSRKDREGSPLHF,TGTGCCACCAGCAGAAAGGACAGGGAGGGCTCACCCCTCCACTTT
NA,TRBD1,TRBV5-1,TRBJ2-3,CASSLGGPTGGTDTQYF,TGCGCCAGCAGCTTGGGGGGCCCGACAGGGGGCACAGATACGCAGTATTTT
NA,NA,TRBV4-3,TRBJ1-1,CASSTFQGSTEAFF,TGCGCCAGCAGTACGTTTCAGGGCAGCACTGAAGCTTTCTTT